This entry lists 10 T cell receptor beta chains sequenced from one sample in a study of T cells after yellow fever vaccination. TCRdb fed the 5' RACE reads into MiXCR, producing one record per CDR3 protein. The table lists around 340,000 distinct CDR3 sequences, roughly 8.7% of them singletons, with about 20% in the top ten. The specimen was PBMCs, collected on the day of the first yellow fever vaccination. The origin of the receptors is a man between 18 and 29 years old who received the YFV17D yellow fever vaccine.

This sequence joins TRBV3-1 and TRBJ1-1; the D is unclear. This CDR3 region has 11 residues. Germline values: CDR1 LGHDT, CDR2 YNNKEL (reference sequence). Trimming shortened V by 5 bases and J by 7 bases, and 8 bases separated the two germline ends. CDR3 in DNA: TGTGCCAGCAGCAAACTTGATGAAGCTTTCTTT. It translates to CASSKLDEAFF.

The rearrangement uses TRBV7-2 and TRBJ2-7; TRBD2 agrees at 8 bases. The CDR3 runs 15 residues. Germline CDR1 is SGHTA and CDR2 is FQGNSA. V lost 4 bases, J lost 1 base, and 6 bases stayed unmatched. CDR3 sequence: CASSSTGTRSYEQYF. CDR3 DNA sequence: TGTGCCAGCAGCTCGACCGGGACTAGGTCCTACGAGCAGTACTTC.

The chain links TRBV3-1 to TRBJ1-2; a possible D gene is TRBD1 (5 bases). The CDR3 consists of 16 residues. Trimming cost V 4 bases and J 5 bases, with 20 bases left between them. CDR1 is LGHDT and CDR2 is YNNKEL in the germline V gene (reference sequence). The CDR3 region is CASSPPRGNPEYGYTF. For the CDR3, the DNA is TGTGCCAGCAGCCCCCCGAGGGGAAACCCGGAATATGGCTACACCTTC.

This chain uses TRBV12-3 or TRBV12-4 with TRBJ2-5; the D gene is possibly TRBD1 (6 bases). Between the trimmed V and J ends, which lost 7 bases and 4 bases, there was a span of 19 bases. This CDR3 is built from 15 residues. The CDR3 reads CASTSGLVRGETQYF. The CDR3 DNA sequence: TGTGCCAGCACCTCGGGGTTGGTCAGGGGAGAGACCCAGTACTTC.

This chain connects TRBV4-2 to TRBJ2-7, with D unresolved. Trimming left V 1 base short and J 5 bases short, with 3 bases between. Germline V CDR1 and CDR2: LGHNA, YNFKEQ. The CDR3 runs 11 residues. CDR3 sequence reads: CASSQGNEQYF. The CDR3, as DNA: TGTGCCAGCAGCCAAGGCAACGAGCAGTACTTC.

In its sample, this clonotype was seen a few times. The rearrangement joins TRBV7-2 to TRBJ2-7; no clear D gene. CDR1 and CDR2 from the germline V gene are SGHTA and FQGNSA. This CDR3 has 12 amino acids. With 3 bases removed from V and 3 bases from J, the gap between germline ends came to 6 bases. This CDR3 reads CASSLQYYEQYF. Here the CDR3 DNA reads TGTGCCAGCAGCTTGCAGTACTACGAGCAGTACTTC.

This clonotype showed up many times. The chain is built from TRBV5-1 and TRBJ2-1; D is uncertain. V was shortened by 5 bases and J by 10 bases, with 10 bases between the two germline ends. This CDR3 comprises 11 residues. Per the germline V gene, CDR1 is SGHRS and CDR2 is YFSETQ. CDR3 bases: TGCGCCAGCAGATGGGCTCGGGAGCAGTTCTTC. Its translation: CASRWAREQFF.

The chain carries TRBV7-6 and TRBJ1-2; possible D gene TRBD1, 5 bases. The CDR3 length is 16 residues. Trimming stripped 5 bases from V and 2 bases from J, with 18 bases between. Looked up from germline, CDR1 is SGHVS and CDR2 is FNYEAQ. CDR3 sequence (DNA): TGTGCCAGCAGCCCAGTGGCAGGGACGTCCAACTATGGCTACACCTTC. This gives the protein CASSPVAGTSNYGYTF.

This clonotype was recorded at least ten times. The genes are TRBV11-2 and TRBJ2-1, with 12 bases lining up with TRBD2. Looked up from germline, CDR1 is SGHAT and CDR2 is FQNNGV. Trimming removed 1 base from V and 9 bases from J; junction bases left unmatched: 1. The CDR3 sequence is 14 residues long. CDR3 DNA: TGTGCCAGCAGCTTAGGACTAGCGGGGGTTGAGCAGTTCTTC. Protein product: CASSLGLAGVEQFF.

This clonotype occurred a few times. This sequence joins TRBV11-2 and TRBJ1-2; possibly TRBD1 for D (6 bases). V lost 4 bases, J lost 1 base, and 22 bases lay in between. This CDR3 has 18 residues. The V gene's germline CDR1 is SGHAT and CDR2 FQNNGV. The CDR3 loop is CASSSRPGAAPNNYGYTF. The CDR3 nucleotides are TGTGCCAGCAGCTCCAGGCCGGGGGCGGCCCCCAATAACTATGGCTACACCTTC.